This TCR beta chain was identified during a study of response to subunit inactivated influenza vaccine. General study points: A suggestion made by the authors is that each seasonal influenza vaccination recruits few new T cells.

For this clonotype: Antigen unknown.

TCRdb recomputed calls from the RT-PCR reads with MiXCR, one row per CDR3 protein. The sample has roughly 500,000 distinct CDR3 sequences, 16% seen once; the top ten hold 2.5% to 3.5%. The TCR originated in a man between 50 and 69 years old who received an inactivated influenza vaccine. The specimen comprised CD4+ T cells sorted from PBMCs, sampled around 25 months after vaccination.

The CDR3 DNA sequence: TGTGCCAGCAGTTTATTTGCGGGAGTTATTGCAGATACGCAGTATTTT. Its translation is CASSLFAGVIADTQYF. The chain has TRBV27 and TRBJ2-3, with 7 bases that match TRBD2. CDR1 and CDR2 (germline): MNHEY, SMNVEV (reference sequence). The trim removed 1 base at V and 4 bases at J, leaving 8 bases unmatched. The CDR3 contains 16 residues.